The 20 T cell receptor beta chains below come from one sample, sequenced in a study of blood T cell repertoires in COVID-19. Profiling relied on immunoSEQ multiplex PCR, and the TCRdb table lists in-frame clones only, not all of them. The table records over 400,000 clones, 86% of them present only once. Material: peripheral blood. The receptor source for this set is a woman in her 30s with active or convalescent COVID-19.

The count of this clone is one. This chain connects TRBV7-9 to TRBJ1-1; no clear D gene. Trimming took 4 bases from V and 1 from J, leaving 7 bases between them. CDR3 size: 13 residues. Germline values: CDR1 SEHNR, CDR2 FQNEAQ (reference sequence). The CDR3 DNA is TGTGCCAGCAGCTCTCCCCCGAACACTGAAGCTTTCTTT. As protein: CASSSPPNTEAFF.

The genes are TRBV5-1 and TRBJ2-5, with 7 bases aligning to TRBD1. V gave up 3 bases and J gave up 5 bases; unmatched junction bases: 13. The CDR3 consists of 16 residues. Germline V lookup: CDR1 SGHRS, CDR2 YFSETQ. CDR3 sequence: CASSSAPSTGLETQYF. The CDR3 bases are TGCGCCAGCAGCTCCGCCCCCTCGACAGGGTTGGAGACCCAGTACTTC.

This clone was counted a single time. The chain is built from TRBV10-2 and TRBJ1-2; D may be TRBD1 (5 bases). V lost 7 bases, J lost 4 bases, and 16 bases lay in between. Germline CDR1 WSHSY, CDR2 SAAADI. The CDR3 has 14 residues. CDR3 DNA sequence: TGCGCCAGCACGGGGGAGGTGGACGCCTATGGCTACACCTTC. Protein product: CASTGEVDAYGYTF.

The chain combines TRBV5-6 with TRBJ2-5; 9 nucleotides line up with TRBD2. Germline CDR1 is SGHDT and CDR2 is YYEEEE. The CDR3 spans 16 residues. With 4 bases clipped from V and 5 bases from J, the junction kept 12 bases outside the gene matches. The CDR3 is CASSLWGGRAPETQYF. CDR3 sequence (DNA): TGTGCCAGCAGCCTGTGGGGCGGGAGGGCCCCCGAGACCCAGTACTTC. Based on the CDR3 plus reference TRBV5-6 and TRBJ2-5, the full variable domain is DAGVTQSPTHLIKTRGQQVTLRCSPKSGHDTVSWYQQALGQGPQFIFQYYEEEERQRGNFPDRFSGHQFPNYSSELNVNALLLGDSALYLCASSLWGGRAPETQYFGPGTRLLVL.

The chain couples TRBV11-2 to TRBJ2-7; 8 bases are a match to TRBD1. The CDR3 totals 14 residues. V lost 5 bases and J lost 2; bases outside the gene matches: 5. Germline V gene sequence: CDR1 SGHAT, CDR2 FQNNGV. CDR3 region: CASSPPGQAYEQYF. In DNA form, the CDR3 reads TGTGCCAGCAGCCCCCCGGGACAGGCCTACGAGCAGTACTTC.

This chain links TRBV7-2 with TRBJ2-5, with TRBD1 matching 9 bases. The CDR3 contains 15 residues. The trim removed 5 bases at V and 4 bases at J, leaving 8 bases unmatched. CDR1 and CDR2 (germline): SGHTA, FQGNSA. As DNA, the CDR3 is TGTGCCAGCAGCCCCGGGACAGGGAGGTCAGAGACCCAGTACTTC. Its translation: CASSPGTGRSETQYF.

The V gene is TRBV7-8, the J gene TRBJ1-4, with 7 bases lining up with TRBD1. The CDR3 extends over 15 amino acids. J lost 4 bases, V lost 6 bases, and 8 bases had no gene match. CDR1 SGHVS and CDR2 FQNEAQ come from the germline V gene. The DNA of the CDR3 is TGTGCCAGCAGTTCTCCGGGACAGAGTAATGAAAAACTGTTTTTT. This codes for CASSSPGQSNEKLFF.

V is TRBV10-2 and J is TRBJ2-1; TRBD2 agrees at 9 bases. CDR1 is WSHSY and CDR2 is SAAADI in the germline V gene. The V and J ends lost 7 bases and 3 bases, in that order; junction bases with no gene match: 4. CDR3 length: 14 amino acids. Here the CDR3 DNA reads TGCGCCAGCATAGCGGGGGATGACTACAATGAGCAGTTCTTC. Translating gives CASIAGDDYNEQFF.

The chain couples TRBV19 to TRBJ2-7; TRBD1 is a possible D gene (5 bases). Trimming removed 3 bases at V and 2 bases at J, with 17 bases between. The CDR3 runs to 16 residues. Germline loops: CDR1 LNHDA, CDR2 SQIVND (reference sequence). The DNA for the CDR3 is TGTGCCAGTAGTATTTCCAGCAGGGCAAGCACCTACGAGCAGTACTTC. Amino acid sequence: CASSISSRASTYEQYF.

V gene TRBV27 combines with J gene TRBJ1-6; the match to TRBD1 covers 7 bases. The CDR3 has 15 amino acids. Germline CDR1 reads MNHEY; CDR2 reads SMNVEV (reference sequence). V was clipped by 8 bases and J by 1 base; unmatched bases: 5. CDR3 bases: TGTGCCAGCCCTACAGGGGAGTCCTATAATTCACCCCTCCACTTT. It encodes CASPTGESYNSPLHF.

The chain carries TRBV27 and TRBJ1-5, with 8 bases fitting TRBD1. The germline CDR1 and CDR2 sequences are MNHEY and SMNVEV (reference sequence). The CDR3 length is 14 residues. The junction had 6 bases not matched to a gene; V was cut back by 6 bases and J by 5 bases. DNA of the CDR3: TGTGCCAGCAGGGAGACAGGGGATTATCAGCCCCAGCATTTT. It codes for CASRETGDYQPQHF.

The chain carries TRBV6-2 or TRBV6-3 and TRBJ2-4; TRBD1 aligns across 9 bases. Germline values: CDR1 MNHEY, CDR2 SVGEGT. V lost 4 bases to trimming and J lost 8 bases; unmatched junction nucleotides: 3. The CDR3 sequence is 13 residues long. CDR3 amino acids: CASSWTGDDIQYF. The DNA of the CDR3 is TGTGCCAGCAGTTGGACAGGGGATGACATTCAGTACTTC.

This chain links TRBV21-1 with TRBJ2-5; whether TRBD1, the table's D call, matches the DNA was not checked. TRBV21-1 is a documented pseudogene. The CDR3 loop spans 19 amino acids. The CDR3 sequence: CASSKVCRAQAGYQETQYF. CDR3 sequence (DNA): TGTGCCAGCAGCAAAGTATGCCGGGCACAAGCAGGGTACCAAGAGACCCAGTACTTC.

The chain joins TRBV7-8 to TRBJ2-1; the D gene is possibly TRBD1 (9 bases). The CDR3 loop spans 15 amino acids. V lost 5 bases, J lost 4 bases, and 15 bases lay in between. Germline CDR1 is SGHVS and CDR2 is FQNEAQ. The CDR3 DNA reads as TGTGCCAGCAGCCGGGGGGGGACAGGGTACAATGAGCAGTTCTTC. Translating gives CASSRGGTGYNEQFF.

The chain is built from TRBV19 and TRBJ1-2; D is uncertain. Germline CDR1 and CDR2: LNHDA and SQIVND (reference sequence). V was shortened by 3 bases and J by 0 bases, with 11 bases between the two germline ends. This CDR3 comprises 15 residues. In nucleotides, the CDR3 is TGTGCCAGTAGTATCTACGGGGAAGCTAACTATGGCTACACCTTC. This encodes CASSIYGEANYGYTF.

The V gene is TRBV5-1, the J gene TRBJ1-5, with a weak D call TRBD1 (5 bases). Germline V gene data show CDR1 as SGHRS and CDR2 as YFSETQ. The V end was cut by 3 bases, the J end by 4 bases, with 17 bases between. This CDR3 is 16 amino acids long. CDR3 DNA: TGCGCCAGCAGCTATTTCCCAGGGATCGGAAATCAGCCCCAGCATTTT. This gives the protein CASSYFPGIGNQPQHF.

V and J are TRBV7-9 and TRBJ2-5, with D tentatively TRBD2 (6 bases). CDR3 length: 11 amino acids. Germline CDR1 reads SEHNR; CDR2 reads FQNEAQ (reference sequence). The V gene lost 8 bases and the J gene lost 5 bases, with 9 bases spanning the gap. The CDR3 spells CASGGMETQYF. CDR3 sequence (DNA): TGTGCCAGCGGGGGGATGGAGACCCAGTACTTC.

This clone was recorded once. The chain links TRBV11-3 to TRBJ2-2, with TRBD2 matching over 10 bases. Germline lookup yields CDR1 SGHNT and CDR2 YENEEA. Unmatched junction bases numbered 10, after V lost 2 bases and J lost 4 bases. CDR3 size: 18 residues. CDR3 bases: TGTGCCAGCAGCTTAAGGTTGCTAGCGGGAGCGGTCACCGGGGAGCTGTTTTTT. Encoded protein: CASSLRLLAGAVTGELFF. The full variable domain, in which reference TRBV11-3 and TRBJ2-2 provide the parts outside the CDR3, is EAGVVQSPRYKIIEKKQPVAFWCNPISGHNTLYWYLQNLGQGPELLIRYENEEAVDDSQLPKDRFSAERLKGVDSTLKIQPAELGDSAVYLCASSLRLLAGAVTGELFFGEGSRLTVL.

To note about this clone: The sample has other DNA sequences that encode this CDR3 too. The V gene is TRBV2, the J gene TRBJ1-3; TRBD1 matches at 7 bases. Germline-derived CDR1 and CDR2 are SNHLY and FYNNEI. V was clipped by 4 bases and J by 4 bases; unmatched bases: 4. The CDR3 has 14 residues. DNA of the CDR3: TGTGCCAGCAGTGGGACAGGCGGAGGAAACACCATATATTTT. This translates into CASSGTGGGNTIYF.

The chain has TRBV18 and TRBJ2-7, with D tentatively TRBD1 (6 bases). The CDR3 has 15 amino acids. V lost 6 bases to trimming and J lost 6 bases, with 21 bases between them. The germline V gene encodes CDR1 KGHSH and CDR2 LQKENI. The CDR3 sequence: CASSPQQGFSSEQYF. Here the CDR3 DNA reads TGTGCCAGCTCGCCCCAACAGGGTTTTTCTTCCGAGCAGTACTTC.